This T cell receptor (beta chain) came from a study of T cells in Graves' hyperthyroidism and ophthalmopathy. This clonotype appeared many times. What it binds is not known. Per germline, CDR1 KGHDR and CDR2 SFDVKD. The CDR3 spans 15 residues. Losses at the gene ends were 4 bases for V and 0 bases for J; bases not matched to a gene: 3. The study's findings and limits: From stable hyperthyroidism, ophthalmopathy was separated by a 13 V-J model. It was a median approximately 7.1 months before onset that the model predicted ophthalmopathy. Most thyroid clonotypes expanded above 0.001 were also detected in blood.

Using RNA transcripts as the source, TCR beta CDR3 regions were amplified. When the TCR CDR3 underwent first-round RT-PCR, the HTBI primer set was used. TCRdb re-called the multiplex PCR reads through MiXCR, storing one row per CDR3 protein. The sample contains more than 550,000 distinct CDR3 sequences, 45% of which appear only once. The V call is TRBV24-1, the J call TRBJ2-7, with TRBD1 matching over 9 bases. This TCR came from an adult man with Graves' disease, either hyperthyroidism or ophthalmopathy (not recorded which). Material: peripheral blood or thyroid tissue (not recorded which). CDR3 in amino acids: CATSEGTGRSYEQYF. CDR3 nucleotide sequence: TGTGCCACCAGTGAAGGGACAGGGCGCTCCTACGAGCAGTACTTC.